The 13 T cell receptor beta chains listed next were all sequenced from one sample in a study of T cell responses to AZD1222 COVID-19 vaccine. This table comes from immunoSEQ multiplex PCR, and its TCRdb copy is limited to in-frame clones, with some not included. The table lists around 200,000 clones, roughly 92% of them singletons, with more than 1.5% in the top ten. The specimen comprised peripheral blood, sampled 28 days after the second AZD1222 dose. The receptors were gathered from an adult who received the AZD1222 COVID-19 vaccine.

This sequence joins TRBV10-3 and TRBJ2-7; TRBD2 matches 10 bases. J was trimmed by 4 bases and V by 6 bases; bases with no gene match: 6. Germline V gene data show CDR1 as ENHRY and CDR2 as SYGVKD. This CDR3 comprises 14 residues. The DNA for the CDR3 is TGTGCCATCAGACCCCTAGCGGGGGCATACGAGCAGTACTTC. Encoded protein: CAIRPLAGAYEQYF.

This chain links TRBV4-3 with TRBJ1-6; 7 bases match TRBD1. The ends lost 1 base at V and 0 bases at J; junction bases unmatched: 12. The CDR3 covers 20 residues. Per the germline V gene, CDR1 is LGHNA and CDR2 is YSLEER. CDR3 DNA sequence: TGCGCCAGCAGCCAAGTCCTCCTGGGGGCAGGGGGCTCCTATAATTCACCCCTCCACTTT. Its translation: CASSQVLLGAGGSYNSPLHF.

The CDR3 DNA reads TGCGCCAGCAGCCAAGACCTAGCATCAGATACGCAGTATTTT. It specifies CASSQDLASDTQYF. The rearrangement uses TRBV4-3 and TRBJ2-3; D perhaps matches TRBD2 (5 bases). Germline V CDR1 and CDR2: LGHNA, YSLEER. V gave up 0 bases and J gave up 4 bases, with 8 bases separating them. This CDR3 is built from 14 residues.

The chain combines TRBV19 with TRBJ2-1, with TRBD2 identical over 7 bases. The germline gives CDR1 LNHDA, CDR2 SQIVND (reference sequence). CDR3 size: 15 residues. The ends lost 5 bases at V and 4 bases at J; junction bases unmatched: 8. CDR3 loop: CASSEASGNYNEQFF. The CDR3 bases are TGTGCCAGTAGTGAAGCTAGCGGAAATTACAATGAGCAGTTCTTC.

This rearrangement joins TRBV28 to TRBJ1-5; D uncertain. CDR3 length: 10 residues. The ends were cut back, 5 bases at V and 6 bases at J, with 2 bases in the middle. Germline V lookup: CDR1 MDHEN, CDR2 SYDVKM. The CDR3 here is CASSLQPQHF. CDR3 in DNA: TGTGCCAGCAGTCTTCAGCCCCAGCATTTT.

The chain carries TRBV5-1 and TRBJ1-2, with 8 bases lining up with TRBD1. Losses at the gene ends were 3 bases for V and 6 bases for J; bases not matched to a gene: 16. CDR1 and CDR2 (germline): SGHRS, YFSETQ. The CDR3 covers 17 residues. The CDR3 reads CASSSARDRKFFNGYTF. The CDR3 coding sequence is TGCGCCAGCAGCTCCGCCCGGGACAGGAAGTTCTTTAATGGCTACACCTTC.

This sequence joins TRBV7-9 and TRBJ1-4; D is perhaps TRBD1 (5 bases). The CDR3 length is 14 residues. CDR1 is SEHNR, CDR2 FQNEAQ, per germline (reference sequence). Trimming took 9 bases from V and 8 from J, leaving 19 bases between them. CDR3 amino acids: CASVYSGLSEKLFF. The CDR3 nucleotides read TGTGCCAGTGTTTATTCGGGGCTTTCGGAAAAACTGTTTTTT.

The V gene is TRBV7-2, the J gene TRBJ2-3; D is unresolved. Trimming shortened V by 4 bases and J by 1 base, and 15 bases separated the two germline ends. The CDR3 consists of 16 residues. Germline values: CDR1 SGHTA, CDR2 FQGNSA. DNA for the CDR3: TGTGCCAGCAGCTCCGCCGGACGCCTTCGCACAGATACGCAGTATTTT. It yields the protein CASSSAGRLRTDTQYF.

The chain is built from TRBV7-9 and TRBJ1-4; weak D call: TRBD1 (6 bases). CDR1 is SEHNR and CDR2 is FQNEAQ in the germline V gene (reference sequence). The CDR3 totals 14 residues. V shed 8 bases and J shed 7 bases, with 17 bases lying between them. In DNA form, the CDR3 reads TGTGCCAGCTCCTCCACAGGGTCGGTTGAAAAACTGTTTTTT. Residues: CASSSTGSVEKLFF. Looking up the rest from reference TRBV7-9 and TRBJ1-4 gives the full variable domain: DTGVSQNPRHKITKRGQNVTFRCDPISEHNRLYWYRQTLGQGPEFLTYFQNEAQLEKSRLLSDRFSAERPKGSFSTLEIQRTEQGDSAMYLCASSSTGSVEKLFFGSGTQLSVL.

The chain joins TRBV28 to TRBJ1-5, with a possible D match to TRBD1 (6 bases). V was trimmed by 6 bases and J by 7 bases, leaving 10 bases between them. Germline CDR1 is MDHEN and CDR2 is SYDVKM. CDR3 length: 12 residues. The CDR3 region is CASRPGAQPQHF. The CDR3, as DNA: TGTGCCAGCAGGCCGGGGGCACAGCCCCAGCATTTT.

The CDR3 region is CASSPSGSSPLHF. CDR3 DNA: TGTGCCAGCAGTCCCTCAGGGTCCTCACCCCTCCACTTT. The chain combines TRBV12-3 or TRBV12-4 with TRBJ1-6, with a tentative D call TRBD1 (5 bases). Trimming cost V 5 bases and J 10 bases, with 12 bases left between them. The CDR3 extends over 13 amino acids.

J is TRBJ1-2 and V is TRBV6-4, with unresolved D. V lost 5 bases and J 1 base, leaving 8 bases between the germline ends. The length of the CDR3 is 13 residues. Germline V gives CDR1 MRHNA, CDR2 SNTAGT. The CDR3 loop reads CASSPTSNYGYTF. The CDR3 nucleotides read TGTGCCAGCAGTCCTACGAGTAACTATGGCTACACCTTC.

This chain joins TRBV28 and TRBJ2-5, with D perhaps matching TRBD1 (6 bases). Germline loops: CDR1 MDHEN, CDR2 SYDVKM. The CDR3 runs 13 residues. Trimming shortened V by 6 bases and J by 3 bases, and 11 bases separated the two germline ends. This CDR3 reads CASSMTGKETQYF. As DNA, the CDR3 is TGTGCCAGCAGCATGACAGGAAAAGAGACCCAGTACTTC.